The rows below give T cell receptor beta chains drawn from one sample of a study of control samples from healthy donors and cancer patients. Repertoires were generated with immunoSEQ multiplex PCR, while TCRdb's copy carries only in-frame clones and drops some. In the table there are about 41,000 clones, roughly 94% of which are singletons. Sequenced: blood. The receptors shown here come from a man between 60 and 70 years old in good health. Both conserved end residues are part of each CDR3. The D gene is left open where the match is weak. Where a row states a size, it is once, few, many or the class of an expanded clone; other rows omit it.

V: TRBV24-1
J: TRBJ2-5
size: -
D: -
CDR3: CATSDLREGDWETQYF
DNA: TGTGCCACCAGTGATTTGCGCGAGGGGGACTGGGAGACCCAGTACTTC

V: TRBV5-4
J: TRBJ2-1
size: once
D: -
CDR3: CASSLGTLQSEQFF
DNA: TGTGCCAGCAGCTTGGGGACTTTACAAAGTGAGCAGTTCTTC

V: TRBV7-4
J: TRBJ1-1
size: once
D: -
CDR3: CASSLRSREMVAFF
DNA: TGTGCCAGCAGCTTAAGGTCCAGGGAGATGGTAGCTTTCTTT

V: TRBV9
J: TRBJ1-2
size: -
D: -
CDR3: CASSPRVELVGTRYGYTF
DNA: TGTGCCAGCAGCCCCCGGGTTGAGTTGGTTGGGACACGTTATGGCTACACCTTC

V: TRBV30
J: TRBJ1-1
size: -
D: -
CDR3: CAWSDRWDTEAFF
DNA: TGTGCCTGGAGTGACAGGTGGGACACTGAAGCTTTCTTT

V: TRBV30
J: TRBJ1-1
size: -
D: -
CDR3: CAWSVGTEAFF
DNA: TGTGCCTGGAGTGTGGGGACTGAAGCTTTCTTT

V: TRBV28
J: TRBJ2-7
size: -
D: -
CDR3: CASSLSWPTYEQYF
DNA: TGTGCCAGCAGTTTAAGTTGGCCCACCTACGAGCAGTACTTC

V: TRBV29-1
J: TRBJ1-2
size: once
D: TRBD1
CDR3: CSVATGVYGYTF
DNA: TGCAGCGTAGCGACAGGGGTCTATGGCTACACCTTC

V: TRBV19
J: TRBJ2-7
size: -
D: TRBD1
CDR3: CASSVAARGREQYF
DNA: TGTGCCAGTAGTGTAGCGGCCAGGGGGCGGGAGCAGTACTTC

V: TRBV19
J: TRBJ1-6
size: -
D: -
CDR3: CASSSLDSPLHF
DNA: TGTGCCAGTAGCAGCCTTGATTCACCCCTCCACTTT

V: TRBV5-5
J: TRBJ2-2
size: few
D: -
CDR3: CASSLGPPGTGELFF
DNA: TGTGCCAGCAGCTTGGGACCCCCGGGAACCGGGGAGCTGTTTTTT

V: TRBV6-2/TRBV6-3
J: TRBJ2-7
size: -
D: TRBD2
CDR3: CASSYFAGAHEQYF
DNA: TGTGCCAGCAGTTACTTCGCGGGAGCACACGAGCAGTACTTC

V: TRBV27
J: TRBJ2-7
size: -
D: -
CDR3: CASSLSDSSYEQYF
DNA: TGTGCCAGCAGTTTATCGGATAGCTCCTACGAGCAGTACTTC

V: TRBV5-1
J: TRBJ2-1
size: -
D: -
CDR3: CASSLASRVNEQFF
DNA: TGCGCCAGCAGCTTGGCGTCCCGAGTCAATGAGCAGTTCTTC

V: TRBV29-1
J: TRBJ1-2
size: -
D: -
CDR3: CSVDGGGYTF
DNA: TGCAGCGTTGACGGAGGTGGCTACACCTTC

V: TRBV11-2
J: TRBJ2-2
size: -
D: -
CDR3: CASSLEYGELFF
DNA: TGTGCCAGCAGCTTAGAATACGGGGAGCTGTTTTTT

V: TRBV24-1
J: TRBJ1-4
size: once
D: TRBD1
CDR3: CATSDAVGTGGEDEEKLFF
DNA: TGTGCCACCAGTGACGCCGTAGGGACAGGGGGCGAGGACGAAGAAAAACTGTTTTTT

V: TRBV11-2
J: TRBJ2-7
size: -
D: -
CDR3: CASSYAGGSAAPYEQYF
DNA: TGTGCCAGCAGCTACGCTGGGGGTAGTGCGGCACCCTACGAGCAGTACTTC

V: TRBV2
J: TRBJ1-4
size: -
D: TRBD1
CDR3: CASERDSNEKLFF
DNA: TGTGCCAGCGAGAGGGACAGCAATGAAAAACTGTTTTTT

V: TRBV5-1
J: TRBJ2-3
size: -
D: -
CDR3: CASSLPGFGQGDTQYF
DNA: TGCGCCAGCAGCTTACCCGGGTTTGGCCAGGGAGATACGCAGTATTTT

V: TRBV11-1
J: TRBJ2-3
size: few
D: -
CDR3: CASSLAQGTDTQYF
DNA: TGTGCCAGCAGCTTAGCCCAGGGAACAGATACGCAGTATTTT

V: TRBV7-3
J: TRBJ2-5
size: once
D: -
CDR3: CASSLSPAEETQYF
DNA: TGTGCCAGCAGCTTAAGTCCAGCGGAAGAGACCCAGTACTTC

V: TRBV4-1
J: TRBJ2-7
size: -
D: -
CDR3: CASSQVMAAYEQYF
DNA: TGCGCCAGCAGCCAAGTTATGGCAGCTTACGAGCAGTACTTC

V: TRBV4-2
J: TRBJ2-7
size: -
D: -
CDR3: CASSQDPTDGRGGQYF
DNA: TGTGCCAGCAGCCAAGATCCGACGGATGGGCGGGGCGGGCAGTACTTC

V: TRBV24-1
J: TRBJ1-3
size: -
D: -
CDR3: CATRDRAGNTIYF
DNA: TGTGCCACCAGGGACAGAGCTGGAAACACCATATATTTT

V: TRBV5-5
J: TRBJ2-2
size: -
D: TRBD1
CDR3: CASSSQGANGELFF
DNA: TGTGCCAGCAGCTCGCAGGGGGCGAACGGGGAGCTGTTTTTT

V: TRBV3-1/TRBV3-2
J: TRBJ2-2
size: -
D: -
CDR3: CASSLGRSGELFF
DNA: TGTGCCAGCAGCCTCGGGAGATCCGGGGAGCTGTTTTTT

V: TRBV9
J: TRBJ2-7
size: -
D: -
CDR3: CASSVALGEQYF
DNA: TGTGCCAGCAGCGTAGCCCTTGGGGAGCAGTACTTC

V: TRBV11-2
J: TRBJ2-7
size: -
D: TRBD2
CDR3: CASSPISGYSYEQYF
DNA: TGTGCCAGCAGCCCAATTAGCGGGTACTCCTACGAGCAGTACTTC

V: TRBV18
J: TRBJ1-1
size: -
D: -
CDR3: CASSPYGTNTEAFF
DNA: TGTGCCAGCTCACCATACGGGACGAACACTGAAGCTTTCTTT

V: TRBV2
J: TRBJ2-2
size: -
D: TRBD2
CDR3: CASEGRGSDTGELFF
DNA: TGTGCCAGCGAAGGGAGGGGATCAGATACCGGGGAGCTGTTTTTT

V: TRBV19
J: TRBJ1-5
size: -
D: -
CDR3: CASSIIDSRNQPQHF
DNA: TGTGCCAGTAGTATTATCGACAGCCGCAATCAGCCCCAGCATTTT

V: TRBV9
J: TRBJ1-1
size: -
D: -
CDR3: CASSVRGVMNTEAFF
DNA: TGTGCCAGCAGCGTTAGGGGGGTTATGAACACTGAAGCTTTCTTT

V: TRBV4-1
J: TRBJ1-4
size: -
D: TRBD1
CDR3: CASSQVGTGDEKLFF
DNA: TGCGCCAGCAGCCAAGTCGGGACAGGGGATGAAAAACTGTTTTTT

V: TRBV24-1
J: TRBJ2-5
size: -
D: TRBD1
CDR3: CATSDTPTGILQETQYF
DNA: TGTGCCACCAGTGATACCCCGACAGGGATATTACAAGAGACCCAGTACTTC

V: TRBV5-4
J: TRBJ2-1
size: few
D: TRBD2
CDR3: CASSRTSGSFYNEQFF
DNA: TGTGCCAGCAGCCGGACTAGCGGGAGTTTTTACAATGAGCAGTTCTTC

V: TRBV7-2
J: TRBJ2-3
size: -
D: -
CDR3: CASRDQVTDTQYF
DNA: TGTGCCAGCAGAGATCAAGTCACAGATACGCAGTATTTT

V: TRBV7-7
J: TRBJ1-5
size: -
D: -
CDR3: CPPGGNQPQHF
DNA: TGCCCACCGGGGGGCAATCAGCCCCAGCATTTT

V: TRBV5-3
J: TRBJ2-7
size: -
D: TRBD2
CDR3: CARSLISGGEYF
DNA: TGTGCCAGAAGCTTGATCTCGGGGGGTGAGTACTTC

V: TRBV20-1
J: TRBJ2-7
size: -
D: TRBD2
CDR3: CSASLTVTLAGGYEQYF
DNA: TGCAGTGCTAGTCTTACAGTAACACTAGCGGGAGGCTACGAGCAGTACTTC

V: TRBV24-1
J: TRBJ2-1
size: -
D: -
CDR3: CATSDPGTRRYNEQFF
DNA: TGTGCCACCAGTGACCCTGGGACTCGCCGCTACAATGAGCAGTTCTTC

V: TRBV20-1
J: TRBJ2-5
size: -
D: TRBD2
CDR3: CSASSLAGGQETQYF
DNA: TGCAGTGCTAGTTCCCTAGCGGGAGGGCAAGAGACCCAGTACTTC

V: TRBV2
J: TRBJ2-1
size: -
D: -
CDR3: CASSVTGSYNEQFF
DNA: TGTGCCAGCAGTGTGACAGGCTCCTACAATGAGCAGTTCTTC

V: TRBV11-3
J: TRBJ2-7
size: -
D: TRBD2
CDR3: CASSSGGGSYEQYF
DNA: TGTGCCAGCAGCTCCGGGGGAGGGTCCTACGAGCAGTACTTC

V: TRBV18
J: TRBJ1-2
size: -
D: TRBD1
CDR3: CASSPLSGQSNYGYTF
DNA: TGTGCCAGCTCACCGCTCTCGGGACAGAGTAACTATGGCTACACCTTC

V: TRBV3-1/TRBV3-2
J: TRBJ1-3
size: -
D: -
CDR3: CAARGSTGNTIYF
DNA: TGTGCCGCCCGGGGGTCTACTGGAAACACCATATATTTT

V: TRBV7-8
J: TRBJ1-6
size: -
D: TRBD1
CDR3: CASSSSDRENSPLHF
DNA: TGTGCCAGCAGCTCGTCGGACAGGGAGAATTCACCCCTCCACTTT

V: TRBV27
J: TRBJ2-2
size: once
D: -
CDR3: CASSLRNHAGELFF
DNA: TGTGCCAGCAGTTTGAGGAACCACGCCGGGGAGCTGTTTTTT

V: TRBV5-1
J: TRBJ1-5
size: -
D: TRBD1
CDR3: CASSNTGGANQPQHF
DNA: TGCGCCAGCAGCAACACAGGGGGAGCCAATCAGCCCCAGCATTTT

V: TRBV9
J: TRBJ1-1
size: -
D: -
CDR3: CASSETGHTEAFF
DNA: TGTGCCAGCAGCGAGACAGGACACACTGAAGCTTTCTTT

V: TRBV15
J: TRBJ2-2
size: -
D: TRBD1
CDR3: CATSTGGTGELFF
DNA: TGTGCCACCAGCACAGGGGGCACCGGGGAGCTGTTTTTT

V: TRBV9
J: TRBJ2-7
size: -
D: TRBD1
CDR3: CASSVAGGDRGNEQYF
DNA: TGTGCCAGCAGCGTAGCCGGAGGGGACAGGGGAAACGAGCAGTACTTC

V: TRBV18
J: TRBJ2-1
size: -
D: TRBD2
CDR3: CASSSFGRASHEQFF
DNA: TGTGCCAGCTCATCTTTCGGGAGGGCTAGCCATGAGCAGTTCTTC

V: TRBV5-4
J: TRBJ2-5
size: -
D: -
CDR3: CASSLAGLVVETQYF
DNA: TGTGCCAGCAGCTTGGCAGGGTTGGTGGTGGAGACCCAGTACTTC